This TCR beta chain was captured in a study of Ad26.COV2.S vaccination and SARS-CoV-2 variants. The length of the CDR3 is 15 residues. Germline V lookup: CDR1 KGHSH, CDR2 LQKENI. Trimming took off 5 bases at V and 4 bases at J, with 16 bases between the two ends. Produced via immunoSEQ multiplex PCR; TCRdb's table is partial and in-frame only. Among 400,000 to 500,000 clones listed, nearly 90% were seen once. As for treatment: roughly 19 received Ad26.COV2.S at low or high dose, single or two shots; roughly 5 received placebo; per-sample allocation not given. Following the first vaccine or placebo injection, samples were taken on day 63.

This material consisted of peripheral blood, taken in a trial of Ad26.COV2.S vaccine versus placebo. This TCR came from a person between 18 and 65 years old who received the Ad26.COV2.S COVID-19 vaccine or a placebo. The V call is TRBV18, the J call TRBJ2-3; weak D call: TRBD1 (6 bases). As DNA, the CDR3 is TGTGCCAGCTCAGGGCAGGGGAAAACTTCAGATACGCAGTATTTT. Translated: CASSGQGKTSDTQYF.